This TCR beta chain appears in the sequencing data of a study of cytomegalovirus exposure and HLA in healthy donors. The PCR ran on 60 Vbeta and 13 Jbeta primers. Profiling relied on immunoSEQ multiplex PCR, and the TCRdb table lists in-frame clones only, not all of them. Of tens of thousands of clones listed, over 70% are singletons. This CDR3 region has 17 residues. CDR1 is SGHVS, CDR2 FQNEAQ, per germline. Germline trimming cut 6 bases from V and 0 bases from J; bases unmatched to any gene: 7. The sample consisted of PBMCs. The V gene is TRBV7-8, the J gene TRBJ2-2; TRBD2 aligns across 10 bases. This receptor was identified in a man between 50 and 59 years old in good health and CMV-seropositive. The CDR3 bases are TGTGCCAGCAGACCTCTAGCGGGAGTAGCGAACACCGGGGAGCTGTTTTTT. Amino acid sequence: CASRPLAGVANTGELFF.